These 11 T cell receptor beta chains were all obtained from the same sample, sequenced in a study of CD8+CD57+ T cells in acquired aplastic anemia. TCR beta VDJ combinations and CDR3 sequences were profiled from genomic DNA. TCRdb ran MiXCR on the reads and lists one entry per CDR3 protein. The sample contains about 170,000 distinct CDR3 sequences, approximately 60% of which appear only once. The sample taken for sequencing was sorted CD4+, CD8+, or CD8+CD57+ T cells (not recorded which) from PBMCs. These TCRs come from a human donor in good health.

This chain uses TRBV5-6 with TRBJ1-2; TRBD1 matches 8 bases. Germline V gives CDR1 SGHDT, CDR2 YYEEEE. Trimming at V came to 3 bases and at J to 6 bases, leaving 1 base not matched to a gene. The CDR3 consists of 12 residues. CDR3 bases: TGTGCCAGCAGCTCGGACAGGGATGGCTACACCTTC. Translated, it gives CASSSDRDGYTF.

This chain connects TRBV2 to TRBJ1-6; D call uncertain. The CDR3 totals 12 residues. Germline V gene lookup returns CDR1 SNHLY and CDR2 FYNNEI. V shed 6 bases and J shed 7 bases, with 7 bases lying between them. DNA for the CDR3: TGTGCCAGCAGAAGGAACAATTCACCCCTCCACTTT. Its translation is CASRRNNSPLHF.

With respect to this clonotype: A much bigger clone sits one base away, suggesting this may be a read error. The rearrangement joins TRBV12-3 or TRBV12-4 to TRBJ2-7; 12 nucleotides line up with TRBD1. Trimming took 5 bases from V and 6 from J; bases not matched to a gene: 17. This CDR3 has 18 residues. The CDR3, as DNA: TGTGCCAGCAGTCCTTGGGTGGGACAGGGGGCGCTTGATAGCGAGCAGTACTTC. The encoded protein is CASSPWVGQGALDSEQYF.

V gene TRBV7-9 combines with J gene TRBJ2-1; D is uncertain. The germline gives CDR1 SEHNR, CDR2 FQNEAQ (reference sequence). The CDR3 extends over 13 amino acids. V lost 1 base and J 5 bases, leaving 6 bases between the germline ends. DNA of the CDR3: TGTGCCAGCAGCTTAGTTGGGGACAATGAGCAGTTCTTC. Translated: CASSLVGDNEQFF. Combining the CDR3 with reference TRBV7-9 and TRBJ2-1 gives the whole variable domain DTGVSQNPRHKITKRGQNVTFRCDPISEHNRLYWYRQTLGQGPEFLTYFQNEAQLEKSRLLSDRFSAERPKGSFSTLEIQRTEQGDSAMYLCASSLVGDNEQFFGPGTRLTVL.

The sample holds many counts of this clonotype. The chain has TRBV7-8 and TRBJ2-7; D is uncertain. Germline V gene sequence: CDR1 SGHVS, CDR2 FQNEAQ. The V gene lost 1 base and the J gene lost 2 bases, with 9 bases spanning the gap. The CDR3 is made up of 14 amino acids. The CDR3 loop reads CASSLGGVAYEQYF. The CDR3 region has the DNA TGTGCCAGCAGCTTAGGTGGGGTAGCCTACGAGCAGTACTTC.

This clonotype has a single count. One junction end disagrees with the germline gene, perhaps due to a read error. The chain has TRBV9 and TRBJ2-5, with 7 bases matching TRBD1. The CDR3 sequence is 14 residues long. The germline V gene encodes CDR1 SGDLS and CDR2 YYNGEE. The CDR3 DNA follows: TGTGCCAGCAGCGTCGGACAGGTGGGGGAGACCCGGTACTTC. This translates into CASSVGQVGETRYF.

The chain joins TRBV7-8 to TRBJ1-3; maybe TRBD1 (5 bases). The CDR3 covers 15 residues. V lost 7 bases, J lost 0 bases, and 13 bases lay in between. Germline V lookup: CDR1 SGHVS, CDR2 FQNEAQ. CDR3 coding DNA: TGTGCCAGCACACATACAGGACGCTCTGGAAACACCATATATTTT. Residues: CASTHTGRSGNTIYF.

Many counts were recorded for this clonotype. This chain joins TRBV4-1 and TRBJ2-1; 9 bases are a match to TRBD1. CDR3 length: 15 residues. Per the germline V gene, CDR1 is MGHRA and CDR2 is YSYEKL. J was trimmed by 7 bases and V by 1 base; bases with no gene match: 5. Here the CDR3 DNA reads TGCGCCAGCAGCCAAGCGGGACAGGGTTCAAATGAGCAGTTCTTC. Protein: CASSQAGQGSNEQFF.

V and J are TRBV10-1 and TRBJ2-5, with a possible D match to TRBD1 (5 bases). The CDR3 spans 14 residues. CDR1 WNHNN and CDR2 SYGVQD come from the germline V gene (reference sequence). The V and J ends lost 0 bases and 2 bases respectively, with 7 bases between them. For the CDR3, the DNA is TGCGCCAGCAGTGAGTCGGGGCAGCAAGAGACCCAGTACTTC. It codes for CASSESGQQETQYF.

Comments on this clonotype: The junction does not match germline at one end; this may be a read error. V usage is TRBV12-3 or TRBV12-4 and J usage is TRBJ1-1, with 7 bases lining up with TRBD1. This CDR3 is 14 amino acids long. The CDR3 protein is CASSLCRGYTEAFF. The CDR3 DNA sequence: TGTGCCAGCAGTTTATGCAGGGGGTACACTGAGGCTTTCTTT.

The rearrangement uses TRBV2 and TRBJ1-4; D uncertain. Trimming cost V 8 bases and J 0 bases, with 10 bases left between them. The CDR3 has 14 residues. Germline lookup yields CDR1 SNHLY and CDR2 FYNNEI. The CDR3 loop reads CASWSGPTNEKLFF. The CDR3 DNA sequence: TGTGCCAGCTGGTCGGGCCCAACTAATGAAAAACTGTTTTTT.